This TCR beta chain was captured in a study of T cells in Graves' hyperthyroidism and ophthalmopathy. Whole-study context: Blood was drawn when the patient was first diagnosed and still untreated.

From RNA transcripts, TCR beta CDR3 regions were amplified. The HTBI primer set was used in a first-round RT-PCR of the TCR CDR3. TCRdb ran MiXCR on the multiplex PCR reads and lists one entry per CDR3 protein. The sample carries approximately 870,000 distinct CDR3 sequences, 38% recorded once. The receptor was derived from a young man with Graves' hyperthyroidism. Material: blood.

CDR3 in DNA: TGTGCCAGCAGGGGACAGGAGAGCTCCTACGAGCAGTACTTC. Its protein product is CASRGQESSYEQYF. This chain uses TRBV5-6 with TRBJ2-7; 8 bases map to TRBD1. After removal of 5 bases from V and 0 bases from J, the junction contained 4 bases not matched to a gene. The CDR3 contains 14 residues. The germline V gene has CDR1 SGHDT and CDR2 YYEEEE.